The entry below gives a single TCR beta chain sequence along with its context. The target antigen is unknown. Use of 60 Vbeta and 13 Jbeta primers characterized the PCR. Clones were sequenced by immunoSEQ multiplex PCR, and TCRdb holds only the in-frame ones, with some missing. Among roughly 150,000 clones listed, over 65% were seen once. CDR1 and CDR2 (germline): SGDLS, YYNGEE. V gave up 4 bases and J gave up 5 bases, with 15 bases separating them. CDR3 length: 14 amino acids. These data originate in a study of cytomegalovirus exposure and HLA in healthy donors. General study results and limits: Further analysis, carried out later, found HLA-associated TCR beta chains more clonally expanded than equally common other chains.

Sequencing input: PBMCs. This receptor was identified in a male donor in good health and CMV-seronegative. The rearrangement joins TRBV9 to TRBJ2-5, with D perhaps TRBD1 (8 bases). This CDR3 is CASSIDRGGETQYF. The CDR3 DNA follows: TGTGCCAGCAGCATCGACAGGGGAGGGGAGACCCAGTACTTC.